The entry that follows covers one TCR beta chain sequence. Its antigen is undetermined. The V end lost 1 base, the J end lost 1 base, and 14 bases lay between the germline ends. The CDR3 extends over 16 amino acids. The V gene's germline CDR1 is SGHVS and CDR2 FQNEAQ. This sample stems from a study of shared clonotypes between healthy human individuals. The overall study: Per donor, CD8 memory used one plate, CD8 naive used two, CD4 memory used three and CD4 naive used three.

Sequencing was performed with immunoSEQ multiplex PCR; in TCRdb, only in-frame clones are kept and a portion is missing. The table includes over 400,000 clones, 95% to 97% detected once. Study-level results: Shared clonotypes: approximately 5.3% naive CD4, around 3.5% naive CD8, about 2.2% memory CD4, more than 0.3% memory CD8.

The TCR was taken from a woman younger than 45 in good health. The sample consisted of naive CD4+ T cells sorted from blood. Subset of the sample: CD45RA+ positively selected. V gene TRBV7-8 combines with J gene TRBJ2-7; D is possibly TRBD2 (6 bases). CDR3 in amino acids: CASSLELRGWSYEQYF. As DNA, the CDR3 is TGTGCCAGCAGCTTAGAGCTCCGGGGGTGGTCCTACGAGCAGTACTTC.